A selection of T cell receptor beta chains follows, all from one sample in a study of Graves' ophthalmopathy and Graves' hyperthyroidism. Each CDR3 protein gets one entry after TCRdb re-called the multiplex PCR reads with MiXCR. The data show about 660,000 distinct CDR3 sequences, just over 40% seen once. The specimen was peripheral blood. The receptors originated from an adult man with Graves' ophthalmopathy. The CDR3 runs from the conserved cysteine through the conserved F or W. Each record gives: J gene, clone size, D gene, V gene, CDR3 protein, CDR3 DNA. A D gene is named only where the DNA matches it firmly. A clone size is listed for some rows: how often the clone was seen (once, few, many), or a class if it is expanded.

>TRBJ2-7|NA|NA|TRBV10-3
CAIRPADGGEQYF
TGTGCCATCAGGCCGGCTGATGGGGGGGAGCAGTACTTC
>TRBJ1-2|many|TRBD1|TRBV13
CASSFQGSLTGEAGYTF
TGTGCCAGCAGCTTCCAAGGCAGTTTAACAGGGGAGGCTGGCTACACCTTC
>TRBJ1-6|many|NA|TRBV2
CASSEAVSRTPLHF
TGTGCCAGCAGTGAAGCGGTATCTAGAACACCCCTCCACTTT
>TRBJ2-7|many|NA|TRBV12-3/TRBV12-4
CASSSQREQYF
TGTGCCAGCAGTTCCCAGAGGGAGCAGTACTTC
>TRBJ2-6|NA|NA|TRBV7-9
CASSQRRLDPFSGANVLTF
TGTGCCAGCAGCCAACGGCGGTTGGACCCATTTTCTGGGGCCAACGTCCTGACTTTC
>TRBJ2-7|many|TRBD1|TRBV5-8
CASSFGQGVSYEQYF
TGTGCCAGCAGCTTCGGACAGGGCGTCTCCTACGAGCAGTACTTC
>TRBJ2-7|NA|TRBD2|TRBV6-4
CASSARGTSGRQPYEQYF
TGTGCCAGCAGTGCTCGAGGGACTAGCGGACGCCAGCCCTACGAGCAGTACTTC
>TRBJ2-5|many|TRBD1|TRBV5-6
CASSFSGQGYGETQYF
TGTGCCAGCAGCTTTTCTGGACAGGGGTACGGAGAGACCCAGTACTTC
>TRBJ1-2|NA|TRBD1|TRBV13
CASTPKTGAEGYTF
TGTGCCAGCACACCGAAAACAGGGGCGGAAGGCTACACCTTC
>TRBJ2-1|NA|NA|TRBV15
CATSPIQAYNEQFF
TGTGCCACCAGCCCCATACAGGCCTACAATGAGCAGTTCTTC
>TRBJ2-7|few|TRBD2|TRBV20-1
CSASLGLALEQYF
TGCAGTGCTAGCCTGGGACTAGCTTTAGAGCAGTACTTC
>TRBJ2-5|many|TRBD2|TRBV7-9
CASSSLGLTGAQYF
TGTGCCAGCAGCTCACTGGGACTAACGGGGGCCCAGTACTTC
>TRBJ2-7|many|NA|TRBV29-1
CSVESDKQYF
TGCAGCGTTGAATCGGACAAGCAGTACTTC
>TRBJ1-6|NA|NA|TRBV24-1
CATSDLTRGENSPLHF
TGTGCCACCAGTGATCTGACACGCGGGGAGAATTCACCCCTCCACTTT
>TRBJ2-6|many|NA|TRBV12-3/TRBV12-4
CASSTGLFGANVLTF
TGTGCCAGCAGCACGGGACTGTTTGGGGCCAACGTCCTGACTTTC
>TRBJ1-1|many|NA|TRBV11-1
CASSFSTAMNTEAFF
TGTGCCAGCAGCTTCTCGACAGCCATGAACACTGAAGCTTTCTTT
>TRBJ2-5|NA|NA|TRBV15
CATSRGGTQYF
TGTGCCACCAGCAGAGGTGGGACGCAGTACTTC
>TRBJ2-7|once|TRBD1|TRBV7-2
CASSPAHSGTGGSYEQYF
TGCGCCAGCAGCCCTGCACATTCTGGGACAGGGGGGTCCTACGAGCAGTACTTC
>TRBJ1-6|NA|NA|TRBV2
CASREGPNGSPLHF
TGTGCCAGCAGGGAGGGACCTAATGGTTCACCCCTCCACTTT
>TRBJ2-7|NA|TRBD2|TRBV2
CASGSGGIYEQYF
TGTGCCAGTGGGTCGGGAGGGATATACGAGCAGTACTTC
>TRBJ1-1|many|TRBD1|TRBV29-1
CSGRTGNTEAFF
TGCAGCGGCCGGACAGGGAACACTGAAGCTTTCTTT
>TRBJ2-6|many|NA|TRBV5-8
CASSLLTSGANVLTF
TGTGCCAGCAGCTTGTTAACCTCTGGGGCCAACGTCCTGACTTTC
>TRBJ2-7|NA|NA|TRBV5-5
CASSLVGRVMGDYEQYF
TGTGCCAGCAGCTTGGTCGGCAGGGTGATGGGAGACTACGAGCAGTACTTC
>TRBJ1-1|NA|NA|TRBV12-3/TRBV12-4
CASSFNSFGAEAFF
TGTGCCAGCAGTTTCAACAGCTTCGGGGCTGAAGCTTTCTTT
>TRBJ1-2|NA|NA|TRBV5-1
CASSPGTNLYGYTF
TGCGCCAGCAGCCCCGGGACAAATCTTTATGGCTACACCTTC
>TRBJ1-3|NA|NA|TRBV15
CATSRQGFYGNTIYF
TGTGCCACCAGCAGGCAGGGGTTCTATGGAAACACCATATATTTT
>TRBJ2-6|NA|NA|TRBV7-8
CVSSLARIITGANVLTF
TGTGTCAGCAGCTTAGCCCGAATAATTACTGGGGCCAACGTCCTGACTTTC
>TRBJ1-3|NA|NA|TRBV11-3
CASSLLAGEHTIYF
TGTGCCAGCAGCTTACTAGCGGGGGAGCACACCATATATTTT
>TRBJ1-5|many|NA|TRBV7-2
CASSLFGGNQPQHF
TGTGCCAGCAGCTTATTTGGGGGCAATCAGCCCCAGCATTTT
>TRBJ2-2|once|NA|TRBV6-2/TRBV6-3
CASSDRTDTGELFF
TGTGCCAGCAGCGATCGGACGGACACCGGGGAGCTGTTTTTT
>TRBJ2-7|many|TRBD2|TRBV20-1
CSAEKRGTYEQYF
TGCAGTGCTGAGAAGCGGGGGACCTACGAGCAGTACTTC
>TRBJ2-1|NA|TRBD2|TRBV7-3
CASSWGGGTSGVYEQFF
TGTGCCAGCAGCTGGGGCGGGGGGACTAGCGGGGTCTATGAGCAGTTCTTC
>TRBJ1-4|NA|NA|TRBV19
CASSILEINPGTNEKLLF
TGTGCCAGTAGTATACTCGAAATAAACCCTGGGACTAATGAAAAACTGCTTTTT